The 4 T cell receptor beta chains below were found in one sample sequenced in a study of cytomegalovirus exposure and HLA in healthy donors. PCR was performed using 60 Vbeta and 13 Jbeta primers. Repertoires were generated with immunoSEQ multiplex PCR, while TCRdb's copy carries only in-frame clones and drops some. The sample has 150,000 to 200,000 clones, more than 60% seen once. The sequencing input was PBMCs. These receptors were collected from a man aged 40-49 years in good health and CMV-seronegative.

The CDR3 nucleotides read TGTGCCAGCAGTGAAAGGGGGACTAGCGGGGCATCCTCCTACGAGCAGTACTTC. It codes for CASSERGTSGASSYEQYF. This chain links TRBV2 with TRBJ2-7; 13 nucleotides match TRBD2. The CDR3 is 18 residues long. The V gene's germline CDR1 is SNHLY and CDR2 FYNNEI. V was clipped by 2 bases and J by 0 bases; unmatched bases: 7.

The chain couples TRBV6-6 to TRBJ2-5; a possible D gene is TRBD2 (5 bases). CDR1 is MNHNY and CDR2 is SVGAGI in the germline V gene (reference sequence). V lost 2 bases and J 5 bases, leaving 15 bases between the germline ends. The CDR3 sequence is 15 residues long. CDR3 sequence: CASSYTSIPGETQYF. The CDR3 DNA reads TGTGCCAGCAGTTACACGAGTATTCCGGGGGAGACCCAGTACTTC.

J is TRBJ2-5 and V is TRBV5-6; possible D gene TRBD1, 5 bases. The DNA end is a closer match to TRBJ2-7, so the J assignment may be wrong. Germline V gives CDR1 SGHDT, CDR2 YYEEEE. The CDR3 runs 14 residues. The CDR3 DNA reads TGTGCCAGCAGCCCCCTGGGGCAGGGTGACGAGCAGTACTTC. Its translation is CASSPLGQGDEQYF.

V usage is TRBV5-4 and J usage is TRBJ2-7; 8 nucleotides line up with TRBD1. The CDR3 is 15 amino acids. From germline, CDR1 is SGHNT and CDR2 YYREEE (reference sequence). Trimming took 3 bases from V and 6 from J; bases not matched to a gene: 11. CDR3 in DNA: TGTGCCAGCAGCTCGAGGACAGGGCCTGATCCCGAGCAGTACTTC. It encodes CASSSRTGPDPEQYF.